The next 5 T cell receptor beta chains were all read from a single sample in a study of blood T cell repertoires in COVID-19. TCRdb keeps only in-frame clones here, not all; method: immunoSEQ multiplex PCR. Altogether approximately 110,000 clones are present, approximately 69% being singletons, with the ten largest covering approximately 5.9%. The sequencing input was peripheral blood. These receptors were collected from a man older than 75 with acute or convalescent COVID-19.

The V gene is TRBV14, the J gene TRBJ1-3; D ambiguous. The germline gives CDR1 SGHDN, CDR2 FVKESK. The CDR3 runs 16 residues. V lost 2 bases and J lost 3, with 14 bases in between. This CDR3 is CASSQPTTGYGNTIYF. Written as DNA, the CDR3 is TGTGCCAGCAGCCAACCCACCACGGGATATGGAAACACCATATATTTT.

A few counts support this clone. The chain is built from TRBV19 and TRBJ1-1; no definite D call. CDR1 and CDR2 (germline): LNHDA, SQIVND (reference sequence). The CDR3 contains 12 residues. The ends were cut back, 7 bases at V and 0 bases at J, with 6 bases in the middle. DNA for the CDR3: TGTGCCAGTATGTCTCTGAACACTGAAGCTTTCTTT. The encoded protein is CASMSLNTEAFF.

The rearrangement uses TRBV5-8 and TRBJ1-5; 8 positions match TRBD1. With 4 bases clipped from V and 4 bases from J, the junction kept 7 bases outside the gene matches. CDR1 and CDR2 (germline): SGHTS, YDEGEE. The CDR3 spans 15 residues. CDR3 loop: CASSRTTGVNQPQHF. The CDR3, as DNA: TGTGCCAGCAGCCGAACGACAGGGGTAAATCAGCCCCAGCATTTT.

The rearrangement links TRBV9 to TRBJ2-1; D unresolved. Germline assignment: CDR1 SGDLS and CDR2 YYNGEE. The CDR3 is 15 amino acids. Trimming stripped 2 bases from V and 3 bases from J, with 12 bases between. The CDR3 region is CASSVNPAIYNEQFF. The CDR3 DNA reads TGTGCCAGCAGCGTTAACCCCGCGATCTACAATGAGCAGTTCTTC.

The V call is TRBV12-3 or TRBV12-4, the J call TRBJ2-3; D gene unclear. V was clipped by 2 bases and J by 4 bases, with 4 bases between them. The length of the CDR3 is 12 residues. CDR3 sequence: CASSLRADTQYF. CDR3 coding DNA: TGTGCCAGCAGTTTACGCGCAGATACGCAGTATTTT.